The clone carrying this T cell receptor (beta chain) has a single count. No antigen is known for it. The sample is drawn from a study of T cells in localized non-small cell lung cancer. Findings of the study overall: A median about 62 of the top 100 tumor clones appeared in adjacent lung. Heterogeneity remains possible because sequencing was limited to only one tumor region. Patients showing higher blood T cell density tended to see longer overall survival.

The data were produced by immunoSEQ multiplex PCR, yet TCRdb's version contains in-frame clones alone and is incomplete. The sample includes tens of thousands of clones, roughly 89% of them seen just once. Germline V gene sequence: CDR1 LNHDA, CDR2 SQIVND (reference sequence). The CDR3 has 17 residues. V lost 4 bases and J lost 1; bases outside the gene matches: 6. Sequenced material: peripheral blood, taken before any cancer treatment. This clonotype was sampled from a man between 35 and 75 years old with stage I squamous cell lung carcinoma. The gene calls are TRBV19 and TRBJ2-2, with TRBD2 matching 10 bases. CDR3 sequence reads: CASSSRGLARNTGELFF. The CDR3 nucleotides read TGTGCCAGTAGTAGCAGGGGACTAGCGAGGAACACCGGGGAGCTGTTTTTT.